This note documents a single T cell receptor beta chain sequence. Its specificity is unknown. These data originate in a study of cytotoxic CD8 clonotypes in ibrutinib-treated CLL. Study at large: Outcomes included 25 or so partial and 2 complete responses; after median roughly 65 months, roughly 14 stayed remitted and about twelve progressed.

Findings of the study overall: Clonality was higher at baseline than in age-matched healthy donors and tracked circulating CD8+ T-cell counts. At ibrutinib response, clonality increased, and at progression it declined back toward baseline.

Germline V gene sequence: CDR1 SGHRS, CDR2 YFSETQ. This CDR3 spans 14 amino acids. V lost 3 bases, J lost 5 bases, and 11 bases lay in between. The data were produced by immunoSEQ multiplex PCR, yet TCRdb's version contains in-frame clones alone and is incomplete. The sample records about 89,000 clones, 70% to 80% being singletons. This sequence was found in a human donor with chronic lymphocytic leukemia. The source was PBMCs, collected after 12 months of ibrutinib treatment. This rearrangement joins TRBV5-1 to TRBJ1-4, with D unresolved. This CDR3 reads CASSSAGWNEKLFF. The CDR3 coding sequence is TGCGCCAGCAGCTCGGCCGGGTGGAATGAAAAACTGTTTTTT.